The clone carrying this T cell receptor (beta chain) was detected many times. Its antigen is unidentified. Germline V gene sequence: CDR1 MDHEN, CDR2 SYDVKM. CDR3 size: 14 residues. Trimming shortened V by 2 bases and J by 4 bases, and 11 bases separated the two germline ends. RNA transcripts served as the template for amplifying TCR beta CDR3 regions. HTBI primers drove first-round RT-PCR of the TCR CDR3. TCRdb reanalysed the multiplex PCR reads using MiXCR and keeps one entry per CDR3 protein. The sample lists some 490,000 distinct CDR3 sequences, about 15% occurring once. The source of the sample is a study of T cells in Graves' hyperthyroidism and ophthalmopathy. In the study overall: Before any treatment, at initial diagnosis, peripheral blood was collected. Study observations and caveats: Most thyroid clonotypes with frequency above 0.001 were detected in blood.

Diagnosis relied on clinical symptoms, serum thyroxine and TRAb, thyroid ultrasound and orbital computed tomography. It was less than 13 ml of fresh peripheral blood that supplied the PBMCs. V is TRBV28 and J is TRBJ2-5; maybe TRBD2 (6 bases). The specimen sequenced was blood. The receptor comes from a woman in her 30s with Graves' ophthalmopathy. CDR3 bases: TGTGCCAGCAGTTTAGGTGGGAGGAGAGAGACCCAGTACTTC. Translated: CASSLGGRRETQYF.